The clone carrying this T cell receptor (beta chain) was detected many times. Its cognate antigen is unknown. Researchers amplified the TCR beta CDR3 regions from RNA transcripts. Initially, a first-round RT-PCR of the TCR CDR3 employed the HTBI primer set. TCRdb redid the calling of the multiplex PCR reads with MiXCR, one entry per CDR3 protein. The sample contains 600,000 or so distinct CDR3 sequences, around 16% of which appear only once. The data originate from a study of T cells in Graves' hyperthyroidism and ophthalmopathy. Hyperthyroidism had been newly diagnosed in patients aged 18 to 65, and its duration was under 2 months. The study based diagnoses on clinical symptoms, serum thyroxine and TRAb, thyroid ultrasound and orbital computed tomography. The study's findings and limits: Stable hyperthyroidism and ophthalmopathy were separated using 13 V-J signatures. Most thyroid-expanded clonotypes above 0.001 were also found in blood.

The length of the CDR3 is 12 residues. CDR1 and CDR2 (germline): GTSNPN, SVGIG (reference sequence). V lost 0 bases and J 14 bases, leaving 11 bases between the germline ends. The V gene is TRBV30, the J gene TRBJ1-6; no firm D call. Sequenced material: blood. The origin of this receptor is a woman aged 25 to 39 with Graves' hyperthyroidism. CDR3: CAWSVRTPSLHF. The CDR3 DNA sequence: TGTGCCTGGAGTGTACGCACCCCTTCCCTCCACTTT.